A single sample gave rise to the 20 T cell receptor beta chains below, sequenced in a study of T cells in Graves' hyperthyroidism and ophthalmopathy. Regions amplified from RNA transcripts were the TCR beta CDR3 regions. HTBI primers were employed in a first-round RT-PCR of the TCR CDR3. TCRdb itself ran the multiplex PCR reads through MiXCR, one entry per CDR3 protein. There are around 530,000 distinct CDR3 sequences in the sample; approximately 17% occur only once, and about 16% lies in the top ten. The sample was blood. The receptor set was obtained from a woman younger than 30 with Graves' ophthalmopathy.

This clonotype occurred a few times. The V call is TRBV7-9, the J call TRBJ2-4; D possibly matches TRBD1 or TRBD2 (5 bases each). V was pared by 0 bases and J by 5 bases, with 5 bases between. The CDR3 is made up of 13 amino acids. Germline CDR1 is SEHNR and CDR2 is FQNEAQ (reference sequence). DNA of the CDR3: TGTGCCAGCAGCTTAGCGGGGGAAAACATTCAGTACTTC. Translating gives CASSLAGENIQYF.

This clonotype was detected many times. The chain employs TRBV30 and TRBJ2-5; D is possibly TRBD2 (6 bases). The germline CDR1 and CDR2 sequences are GTSNPN and SVGIG (reference sequence). This CDR3 is 13 amino acids long. V gave up 5 bases and J gave up 5 bases, with 15 bases separating them. The CDR3 region has the DNA TGTGCCTGGGCCTCTGGACTATCGGAGACCCAGTACTTC. Protein product: CAWASGLSETQYF.

This clonotype was counted ten times or more. V gene TRBV27 combines with J gene TRBJ2-5; 9 positions match TRBD1. J was trimmed by 5 bases and V by 4 bases; bases with no gene match: 5. The CDR3 is made up of 14 amino acids. Germline CDR1 MNHEY, CDR2 SMNVEV (reference sequence). CDR3 in DNA: TGTGCCAGCAGTTACTCGGACAGGGGTGAGACCCAGTACTTC. Its translation: CASSYSDRGETQYF.

In its sample, this clonotype was seen many times. The rearrangement joins TRBV27 to TRBJ2-7, with TRBD2 matching 9 bases. V was pared by 2 bases and J by 2 bases, with 4 bases of the junction left unmatched. Germline CDR1 is MNHEY and CDR2 is SMNVEV (reference sequence). CDR3 length: 15 residues. CDR3 loop: CASSLGASGTYEQYF. In DNA, the CDR3 is TGTGCCAGCAGTTTAGGGGCTAGCGGGACCTACGAGCAGTACTTC.

J is TRBJ1-1 and V is TRBV4-2, with TRBD1 matching over 9 bases. This CDR3 contains 16 residues. The V gene end was trimmed by 2 bases and the J gene end by 8 bases; junction bases not matched to a gene: 12. The V gene's germline CDR1 is LGHNA and CDR2 YNFKEQ. The CDR3 region has the DNA TGTGCCAGCAGCCAAAGGGGGACAGGGAGTTTAAGGGAAGCTTTCTTT. Its protein product is CASSQRGTGSLREAFF.

The rearrangement uses TRBV7-9 and TRBJ2-3, with D perhaps given as TRBD1 or TRBD2 (6 bases each). The V gene's germline CDR1 is SEHNR and CDR2 FQNEAQ (reference sequence). CDR3 length: 17 residues. V lost 6 bases and J lost 3, with 22 bases in between. The CDR3 coding sequence is TGTGCCAGCAGTAGCCCTAGGGAAGGGGGGCGGACAGATACGCAGTATTTT. Translating gives CASSSPREGGRTDTQYF.

This clonotype came up many times. The genes are TRBV7-9 and TRBJ1-2; no clear D. Germline V gene data show CDR1 as SEHNR and CDR2 as FQNEAQ (reference sequence). The germline V and J ends were trimmed by 5 bases and 0 bases, with 13 bases remaining between them. The CDR3 spans 15 residues. The DNA of the CDR3 is TGTGCCAGCAGCACACTACCGAGAGCTAACTATGGCTACACCTTC. Translating it yields CASSTLPRANYGYTF.

This clonotype occurred many times. The J gene is TRBJ2-3, the V gene TRBV6-5; 9 positions match TRBD2. This CDR3 is built from 19 residues. V was clipped by 2 bases and J by 2 bases; unmatched bases: 14. Germline V CDR1 and CDR2: MNHEY, SVGAGI. CDR3 protein: CASSYPRVGPSGDTDTQYF. The CDR3 DNA reads as TGTGCCAGCAGTTACCCGCGGGTTGGGCCTAGCGGGGACACAGATACGCAGTATTTT.

The chain is built from TRBV5-6 and TRBJ1-5; 9 bases map to TRBD1. V shed 0 bases and J 5 bases; nucleotides not matched to a gene: 3. This CDR3 region has 15 residues. Germline V CDR1 and CDR2: SGHDT, YYEEEE. CDR3 sequence: CASSLGTGVDQPQHF. In DNA, the CDR3 is TGTGCCAGCAGCTTGGGGACAGGGGTGGATCAGCCCCAGCATTTT.

The table lists this clonotype with many counts. V and J are TRBV7-9 and TRBJ2-1, with D possibly TRBD2 on 6 matching bases. Trimming took off 2 bases at V and 5 bases at J, with 13 bases between the two ends. The CDR3 is 15 residues long. Germline CDR1 SEHNR, CDR2 FQNEAQ (reference sequence). As DNA, the CDR3 is TGTGCCAGCAGCTTACGGGAGATCCCTAACAATGAGCAGTTCTTC. Translated: CASSLREIPNNEQFF. Complete variable domain (other parts from reference TRBV7-9 and TRBJ2-1): DTGVSQNPRHKITKRGQNVTFRCDPISEHNRLYWYRQTLGQGPEFLTYFQNEAQLEKSRLLSDRFSAERPKGSFSTLEIQRTEQGDSAMYLCASSLREIPNNEQFFGPGTRLTVL.

This clonotype was counted at least ten times. V and J are TRBV28 and TRBJ1-2, with D hard to call. The CDR3 contains 13 residues. Germline-derived CDR1 and CDR2 are MDHEN and SYDVKM. The V gene lost 7 bases and the J gene lost 5 bases, with 14 bases spanning the gap. This CDR3 reads CASTVGILYGYTF. CDR3 DNA sequence: TGTGCCAGCACCGTCGGAATCTTATATGGCTACACCTTC.

This clonotype was seen only a few times. The chain uses TRBV12-3 or TRBV12-4 and TRBJ2-1; the match to TRBD2 covers 8 bases. V shed 2 bases, J shed 5 bases, and the junction held 5 bases outside the gene matches. The CDR3 has 15 residues. CDR3 sequence reads: CASSLRTSTDNEQFF. CDR3 nucleotides: TGTGCCAGCAGTTTACGGACTAGCACAGACAATGAGCAGTTCTTC.

In its sample, this clonotype was seen many times. The chain recombines TRBV28 with TRBJ2-1; D may be TRBD2 (6 bases). Trimming removed 8 bases from V and 0 bases from J, with 11 bases in between. Looked up from germline, CDR1 is MDHEN and CDR2 is SYDVKM. The CDR3 consists of 14 residues. The CDR3 loop is CASGTPSSYNEQFF. DNA of the CDR3: TGTGCCAGCGGGACTCCAAGCTCCTACAATGAGCAGTTCTTC.

This clonotype was counted ten times or more. The genes are TRBV27 and TRBJ2-1; TRBD2 aligns across 10 bases. Looked up from germline, CDR1 is MNHEY and CDR2 is SMNVEV (reference sequence). V gave up 3 bases and J gave up 6 bases; unmatched junction bases: 5. CDR3 length: 15 amino acids. In DNA form, the CDR3 reads TGTGCCAGCAGTTTGGGTAGCGGGGGGCGCAATGAGCAGTTCTTC. Translating it yields CASSLGSGGRNEQFF.

The CDR3 region is CSASQDREIYEQYF. Here the CDR3 DNA reads TGCAGTGCTTCCCAGGACAGGGAGATCTACGAGCAGTACTTC. The rearrangement uses TRBV20-1 and TRBJ2-7; 8 bases fit TRBD1. The J segment lost 3 bases and the V segment lost 5 bases, leaving 9 bases of the junction unmatched. The CDR3 contains 14 residues. From germline, CDR1 is DFQATT and CDR2 SNEGSKA (reference sequence).

This clonotype has at least ten counts. The V gene is TRBV20-1, the J gene TRBJ2-1; TRBD2 matches 8 bases. Germline V gene lookup returns CDR1 DFQATT and CDR2 SNEGSKA (reference sequence). Trimming took 3 bases from V and 4 from J; bases not matched to a gene: 5. This CDR3 region has 14 residues. The CDR3 region has the DNA TGCAGTGCTAGCTTAGCGGGGCAATACAATGAGCAGTTCTTC. Amino acids: CSASLAGQYNEQFF.

This clonotype came up many times. The chain is built from TRBV4-3 and TRBJ1-2; D not certain. Germline assignment: CDR1 LGHNA and CDR2 YSLEER. Trimming cost V 2 bases and J 6 bases, with 13 bases left between them. The CDR3 has 14 amino acids. CDR3 loop: CASSQSETGNGYTF. In nucleotides, the CDR3 is TGCGCCAGCAGCCAATCTGAGACTGGGAATGGCTACACCTTC.

A few counts support this clonotype. J is TRBJ2-1 and V is TRBV14, with TRBD2 identical over 11 bases. The germline gives CDR1 SGHDN, CDR2 FVKESK. J was trimmed by 4 bases and V by 8 bases; bases with no gene match: 13. The CDR3 covers 17 residues. The CDR3 bases are TGTGCCAGCTTACCGGGACTAGCGGCCCATCTGTACAATGAGCAGTTCTTC. Amino acids: CASLPGLAAHLYNEQFF.

The rearrangement joins TRBV7-9 to TRBJ2-3, with D possibly being TRBD1 (6 bases). Germline assignment: CDR1 SEHNR and CDR2 FQNEAQ (reference sequence). CDR3 length: 16 residues. Between the trimmed V and J ends, which lost 5 bases and 3 bases, there was a span of 18 bases. CDR3 protein: CASSPGQIDTTDTQYF. The CDR3 DNA reads TGTGCCAGCAGCCCTGGACAGATTGATACGACAGATACGCAGTATTTT.

This clonotype was found many times. The chain links TRBV30 to TRBJ1-1, with D uncertain. Germline CDR1 and CDR2: GTSNPN and SVGIG (reference sequence). Trimming stripped 1 base from V and 1 base from J, with 16 bases between. This CDR3 region has 16 residues. CDR3 protein: CAWSGTLRKGNTEAFF. The CDR3 DNA follows: TGTGCCTGGAGTGGCACCCTTCGCAAGGGGAACACTGAAGCTTTCTTT.